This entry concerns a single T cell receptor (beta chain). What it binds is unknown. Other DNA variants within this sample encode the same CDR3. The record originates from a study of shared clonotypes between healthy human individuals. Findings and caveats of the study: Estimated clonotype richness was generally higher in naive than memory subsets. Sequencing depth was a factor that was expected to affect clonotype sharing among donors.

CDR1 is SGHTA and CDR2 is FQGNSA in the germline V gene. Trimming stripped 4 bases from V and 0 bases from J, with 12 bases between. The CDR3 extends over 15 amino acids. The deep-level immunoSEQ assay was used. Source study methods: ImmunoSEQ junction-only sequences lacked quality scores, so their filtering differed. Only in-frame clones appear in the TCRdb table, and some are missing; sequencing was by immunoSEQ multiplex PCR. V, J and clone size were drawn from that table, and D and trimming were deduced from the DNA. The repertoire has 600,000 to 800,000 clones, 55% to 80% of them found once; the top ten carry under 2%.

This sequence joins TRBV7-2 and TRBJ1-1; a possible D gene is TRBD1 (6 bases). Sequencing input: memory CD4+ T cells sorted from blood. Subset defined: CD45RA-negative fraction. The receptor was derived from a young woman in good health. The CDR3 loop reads CASSSQGRMNTEAFF. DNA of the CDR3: TGTGCCAGCAGCTCCCAGGGGCGGATGAACACTGAAGCTTTCTTT. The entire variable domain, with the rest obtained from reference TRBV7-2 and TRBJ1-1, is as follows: GAGVSQSPSNKVTEKGKDVELRCDPISGHTALYWYRQSLGQGLEFLIYFQGNSAPDKSGLPSDRFSAERTGGSVSTLTIQRTQQEDSAVYLCASSSQGRMNTEAFFGQGTRLTVV.